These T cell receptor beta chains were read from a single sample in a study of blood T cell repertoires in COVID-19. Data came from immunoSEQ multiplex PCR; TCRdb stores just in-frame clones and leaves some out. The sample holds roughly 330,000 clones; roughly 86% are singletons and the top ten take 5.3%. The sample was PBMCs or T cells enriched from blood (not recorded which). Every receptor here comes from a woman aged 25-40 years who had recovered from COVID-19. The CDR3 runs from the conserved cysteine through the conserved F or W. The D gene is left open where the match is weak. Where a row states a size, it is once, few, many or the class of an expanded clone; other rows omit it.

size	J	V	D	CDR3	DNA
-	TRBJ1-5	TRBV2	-	CASSVMGGNQPQHF	TGTGCCAGCAGTGTCATGGGAGGCAATCAGCCCCAGCATTTT
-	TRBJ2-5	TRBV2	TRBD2	CASSEPGGVRETQYF	TGTGCCAGCAGTGAACCGGGGGGGGTCCGAGAGACCCAGTACTTC
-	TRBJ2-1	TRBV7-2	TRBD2	CASSTHRTSGGTDNEQFF	TGTGCCAGCAGCACCCATCGGACTAGCGGGGGGACCGACAATGAGCAGTTCTTC
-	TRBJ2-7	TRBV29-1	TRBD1	CSVGDRVYEQYF	TGCAGCGTCGGCGACAGGGTCTACGAGCAGTACTTC
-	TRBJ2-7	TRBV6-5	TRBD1	CASSLAGTGSYEQYF	TGTGCCAGCAGTCTGGCCGGGACAGGGTCCTACGAGCAGTACTTC
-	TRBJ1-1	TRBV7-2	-	CASSLGHQGAEAFF	TGTGCCAGCAGCTTGGGACATCAGGGTGCTGAAGCTTTCTTT
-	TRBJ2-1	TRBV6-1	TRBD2	CASSEAGGRREQFF	TGTGCCAGCAGTGAGGCGGGGGGGCGCCGGGAGCAGTTCTTC
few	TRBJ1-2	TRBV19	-	CATALLGADNNGYTF	TGTGCCACCGCACTTCTTGGGGCAGACAATAATGGCTACACCTTC
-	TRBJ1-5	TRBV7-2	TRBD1	CASSRQGNQPQHF	TGTGCCAGCAGCCGACAGGGAAACCAGCCCCAGCATTTT
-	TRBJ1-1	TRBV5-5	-	CASSETDGRSDASAFF	TGTGCCAGCAGCGAGACAGATGGTCGGTCCGACGCGTCGGCTTTCTTT
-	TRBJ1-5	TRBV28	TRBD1	CASRLGGTGGRQPQHF	TGTGCCAGCAGACTCGGCGGGACAGGGGGTCGGCAGCCCCAGCATTTT
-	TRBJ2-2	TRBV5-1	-	CASSLDRPNTGELFF	TGCGCCAGCAGCTTAGACAGACCTAACACCGGGGAGCTGTTTTTT
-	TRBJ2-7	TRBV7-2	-	CASSFGTKYYEQYF	TGTGCCAGCAGCTTCGGGACAAAGTACTACGAGCAGTACTTC